These T cell receptor beta chains were read from a single sample in a study of cytomegalovirus exposure and HLA in healthy donors. Libraries were prepared by immunoSEQ multiplex PCR; TCRdb keeps only in-frame clonotypes and omits some of them. The sample consists of approximately 170,000 clones, 85% of them appearing once. The source material was PBMCs. The receptors here all came from a boy between 2 and 15 years old in good health and CMV-seronegative. Each CDR3 is given with its conserved first and last residue. The D gene is left open where the match is weak. Size values are once, few and many counts, or a class for expanded clones, and some rows have none.

d_call,j_call,v_call,clone_size,cdr3_nt,cdr3_aa
TRBD1,TRBJ2-7,TRBV5-4,-,TGTGCCAGCAGCGCGACGGGACAGGGGTTTATAGAGCAGTACTTC,CASSATGQGFIEQYF
TRBD2,TRBJ2-1,TRBV27,-,TGTGCCAGCAGTTTAACTAGCGGAGGGGGGCGATTCTTC,CASSLTSGGGRFF
-,TRBJ2-5,TRBV11-3,-,TGTGCCAGCAGCTTCCAGTCCCAAGAGACCCAGTACTTC,CASSFQSQETQYF
-,TRBJ2-5,TRBV20-1,once,TGCAGTGCTATCTTATCCGAGACCCAGTACTTC,CSAILSETQYF
TRBD2,TRBJ2-1,TRBV10-1,-,TGCGCCAGCAGTGAGTGGCTAGCGGGAGTCGGTGAGCAGTTCTTC,CASSEWLAGVGEQFF
-,TRBJ2-1,TRBV7-2,-,TGTGCCAGCAGATGGGGCAGGCCCTATGTGGATGAGCAGTTCTTC,CASRWGRPYVDEQFF
TRBD1,TRBJ2-5,TRBV18,-,TGTGCCGGCCGACAGGGGGTCCAAGAGACCCAGTACTTC,CAGRQGVQETQYF
-,TRBJ1-1,TRBV30,-,TGTGCCTGGAGTTTAGGCGGACAAGGGTACACTGAAGCTTTCTTT,CAWSLGGQGYTEAFF
-,TRBJ2-3,TRBV2,-,TGTGCCAGCAGTGAGACGACGGGAGTAACAGATACGCAGTATTTT,CASSETTGVTDTQYF
TRBD2,TRBJ2-7,TRBV7-9,-,TGTGCCAGCAGCTTAGGTTTGGGACTAAACTACGAGCAGTACTTC,CASSLGLGLNYEQYF
-,TRBJ2-2,TRBV5-1,few,TGCGCCAGCAGCTTCAGGGAACCTTACACCGGGGAGCTGTTTTTT,CASSFREPYTGELFF
-,TRBJ1-1,TRBV11-3,-,TGTGCCAACCCACAGAACGAAGCTTTCTTT,CANPQNEAFF
TRBD1,TRBJ1-5,TRBV2,few,TGTGCCAGCAGTGAATGGGGCAGGGGGAATCAGCCCCAGCATTTT,CASSEWGRGNQPQHF
TRBD1,TRBJ2-3,TRBV2,-,TGTGCCAGCAGGACAGGGGTCGACGGCACAGATACGCAGTATTTT,CASRTGVDGTDTQYF
TRBD2,TRBJ2-5,TRBV19,-,TGTGCCAGTAGTATTCGGGGGGGCCCTAGAACTCAAGAGACCCAGTACTTC,CASSIRGGPRTQETQYF
-,TRBJ1-1,TRBV9,-,TGTGCCAGCAGCGTAGCTACGGGGGGGAACACTGAAGCTTTCTTT,CASSVATGGNTEAFF
-,TRBJ2-1,TRBV28,-,TGTGCCATCCTGGATAGGAGCGCGACCTACAATGAGCAGTTCTTC,CAILDRSATYNEQFF
-,TRBJ2-3,TRBV9,-,TGTGCCAGCAGCGCATACACAGCTAGCACAGATACGCAGTATTTT,CASSAYTASTDTQYF
TRBD1,TRBJ1-1,TRBV5-1,-,TGCGCCAGCAGCTTGTGGGACAGGGTGTTCACTGAAGCTTTCTTT,CASSLWDRVFTEAFF
TRBD2,TRBJ2-5,TRBV5-6,-,TGTGCCAGCAGCTTGTTCGGGGGGGCAAAGACCCAGTACTTC,CASSLFGGAKTQYF
-,TRBJ1-1,TRBV5-1,-,TGCGCCAGCAGCTTGGATAGGCGGGACACTGAAGCTTTCTTT,CASSLDRRDTEAFF
-,TRBJ1-2,TRBV28,-,TGTGCCAGCAGTTTTCCCAGGGCCTATGGCTACACCTTC,CASSFPRAYGYTF
-,TRBJ1-2,TRBV6-5,-,TGTGCCAGCAGCCCGACCCTTAACAGCTATGGCTACACCTTC,CASSPTLNSYGYTF
TRBD2,TRBJ2-5,TRBV6-1,-,TGTGCCAGCAGTGAAGTGACTAGCGCCCAAGAGACCCAGTACTTC,CASSEVTSAQETQYF
TRBD2,TRBJ2-7,TRBV7-9,few,TGTGCCAGCAGTTCTAGCGGGAGCATATACGAGCAGTACTTC,CASSSSGSIYEQYF
TRBD1,TRBJ1-1,TRBV7-9,-,TGTGCCAGCAGCCCCGGTGGTCGTGGGACAGGTAACACTGAAGCTTTCTTT,CASSPGGRGTGNTEAFF
-,TRBJ2-3,TRBV9,-,TGTGCCAGCAGCGTAGCTAGGGCAGGGGGGACAGATACGCAGTATTTT,CASSVARAGGTDTQYF
TRBD2,TRBJ2-1,TRBV7-8,-,TGTGCCAGCAGCCCACTAGCGGGGCCTTTGAATGAGCAGTTCTTC,CASSPLAGPLNEQFF
TRBD1,TRBJ2-2,TRBV23-1,-,TGCGCCAGCACCGACAGGGGAAACACCGGGGAGCTGTTTTTT,CASTDRGNTGELFF
-,TRBJ2-1,TRBV6-4,-,TGTGCCAGCAGTGGAACAGGTTTAAGACCCAATGAGCAGTTCTTC,CASSGTGLRPNEQFF
TRBD2,TRBJ2-5,TRBV5-6,-,TGTGCCAGCAGCCGCTTAGCGGGGGGGCCGGGGACCCAGTACTTC,CASSRLAGGPGTQYF
TRBD1,TRBJ1-2,TRBV5-1,-,TGCGCCAGCAGCCCGAGACAGGGCTCTTTCGGCTACACCTTC,CASSPRQGSFGYTF
-,TRBJ1-2,TRBV6-5,-,TGTGCCAGCAGTTCCGGGCCCACCTTACTAGACTATGGCTACACCTTC,CASSSGPTLLDYGYTF
-,TRBJ2-1,TRBV28,-,TGTGCCAGCAGGATACGGGCTAGCAGAAACAATGAGCAGTTCTTC,CASRIRASRNNEQFF
-,TRBJ2-5,TRBV29-1,few,TGCAGCGTTGGATATAAGGTCGGGGAGACCCAGTACTTC,CSVGYKVGETQYF
TRBD2,TRBJ2-3,TRBV30,-,TGTGCCTGGAGTGTAGGGCGGACTAGCGGGGGCACAGATACGCAGTATTTT,CAWSVGRTSGGTDTQYF
-,TRBJ1-1,TRBV18,-,TGTGCCAGCTCACCGGCGGGAGTCAACACTGAAGCTTTCTTT,CASSPAGVNTEAFF
-,TRBJ2-3,TRBV29-1,-,TGCAGCCATGGAGGGATTGCAGATACGCAGTATTTT,CSHGGIADTQYF
-,TRBJ2-4,TRBV5-5,once,TGTGCCAGCAGTCTTCCCTTGAACGCCGGAAACATTCAGTACTTC,CASSLPLNAGNIQYF
TRBD2,TRBJ2-7,TRBV5-1,-,TGCGCCAGCAGCAGAACTAGCGGGGTGAGCTCCTACGAGCAGTACTTC,CASSRTSGVSSYEQYF
-,TRBJ1-1,TRBV6-5,-,TGTGCCAGCAGACCGTTAACAGGGAACACTGAAGCTTTCTTT,CASRPLTGNTEAFF
TRBD1,TRBJ1-1,TRBV30,-,TGTGCCTGGAGGGACAGGCCGAACACTGAAGCTTTCTTT,CAWRDRPNTEAFF
TRBD1,TRBJ1-1,TRBV2,few,TGTGCCAGCCCCGACAGGGAGTATGAAGCTTTCTTT,CASPDREYEAFF
TRBD1,TRBJ1-2,TRBV6-6,-,TGTGCCAGCAGTTACTCACAGGGGGCTGGGGGCTACACCTTC,CASSYSQGAGGYTF
-,TRBJ2-2,TRBV13,-,TGTGCCAGCAGCTTAGGGGCCGGTTGGGGCGCGAACACCGGGGAGCTGTTTTTT,CASSLGAGWGANTGELFF
-,TRBJ2-7,TRBV6-1,-,TGTGCCAGCAGTGAAACTGACTCAAACTACGAGCAGTACTTC,CASSETDSNYEQYF
TRBD2,TRBJ2-1,TRBV6-4,-,TGTGCCAGCAGTCAACTAGCGGGAGGAGGGATCGATGAGCAGTTCTTC,CASSQLAGGGIDEQFF
-,TRBJ2-3,TRBV27,-,TGTGCCAGCAGTTTGCTCCCAGCCGGGGGAGATACGCAGTATTTT,CASSLLPAGGDTQYF
TRBD2,TRBJ2-5,TRBV11-2,-,TGTGCCAGCAGCTCTTCGACTAGCGGGGGGGGAGAGACCCAGTACTTC,CASSSSTSGGGETQYF
TRBD1,TRBJ1-3,TRBV23-1,-,TGCGCCAGCAGTCAATCTCGACAGGGGGCAAGAGGAAACACCATATATTTT,CASSQSRQGARGNTIYF
TRBD2,TRBJ2-4,TRBV29-1,-,TGCAGCGCCGACCTAGCGGATGGCATTCAGTACTTC,CSADLADGIQYF
TRBD2,TRBJ2-7,TRBV7-2,-,TGTGCCAGCAGCCCAGACACTAGCGGCCTACCCTACGAGCAGTACTTC,CASSPDTSGLPYEQYF
-,TRBJ2-5,TRBV5-6,-,TGTGCCAGCAGCCCCACTAGGGAAACGTACCAAGAGACCCAGTACTTC,CASSPTRETYQETQYF
-,TRBJ2-5,TRBV6-6,once,TGTGCCAGCAGTTACGAGGTAGAGACCCAGTACTTC,CASSYEVETQYF
-,TRBJ1-5,TRBV29-1,few,TGCAGCAAGCAGGGTCGCAATCAGCCCCAGCATTTT,CSKQGRNQPQHF
TRBD2,TRBJ2-7,TRBV6-1,-,TGTGCCAGCAGTGACCCTAGCGGGAGAGTGGGCGAGCAGTACTTC,CASSDPSGRVGEQYF
-,TRBJ1-5,TRBV6-5,once,TGTGCCAGCAGTTTGAGCCCTCAGGGTTCCCAGCCCCAGCATTTT,CASSLSPQGSQPQHF